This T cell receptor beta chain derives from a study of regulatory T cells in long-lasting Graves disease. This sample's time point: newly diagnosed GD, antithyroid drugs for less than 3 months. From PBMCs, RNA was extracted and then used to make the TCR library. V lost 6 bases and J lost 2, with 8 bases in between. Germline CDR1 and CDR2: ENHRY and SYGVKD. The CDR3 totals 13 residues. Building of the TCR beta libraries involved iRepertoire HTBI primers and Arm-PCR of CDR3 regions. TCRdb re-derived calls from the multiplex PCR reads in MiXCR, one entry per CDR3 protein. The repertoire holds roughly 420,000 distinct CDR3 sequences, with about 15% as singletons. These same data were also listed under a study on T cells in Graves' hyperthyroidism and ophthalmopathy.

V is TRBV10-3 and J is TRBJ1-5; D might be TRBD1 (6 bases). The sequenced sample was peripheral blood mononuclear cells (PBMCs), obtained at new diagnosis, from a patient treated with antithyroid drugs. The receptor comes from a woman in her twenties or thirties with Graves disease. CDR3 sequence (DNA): TGTGCCATCAGACAGGGCCGCAATCAGCCCCAGCATTTT. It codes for CAIRQGRNQPQHF.